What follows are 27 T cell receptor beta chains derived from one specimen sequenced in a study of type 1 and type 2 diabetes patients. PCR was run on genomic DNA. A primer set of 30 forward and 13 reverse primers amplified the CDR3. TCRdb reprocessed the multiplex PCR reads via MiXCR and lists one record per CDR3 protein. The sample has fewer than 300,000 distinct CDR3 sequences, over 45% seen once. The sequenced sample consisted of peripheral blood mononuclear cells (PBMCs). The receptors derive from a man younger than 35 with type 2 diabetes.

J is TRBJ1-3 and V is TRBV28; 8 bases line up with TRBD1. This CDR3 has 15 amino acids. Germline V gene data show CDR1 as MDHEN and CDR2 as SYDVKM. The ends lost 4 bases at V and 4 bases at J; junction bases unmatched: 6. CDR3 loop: CASSSQGAGGNTIYF. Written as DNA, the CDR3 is TGTGCCAGCAGTTCTCAGGGGGCTGGCGGAAACACCATATATTTT. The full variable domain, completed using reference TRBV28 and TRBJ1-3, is DVKVTQSSRYLVKRTGEKVFLECVQDMDHENMFWYRQDPGLGLRLIYFSYDVKMKEKGDIPEGYSVSREKKERFSLILESASTNQTSMYLCASSSQGAGGNTIYFGEGSWLTVV.

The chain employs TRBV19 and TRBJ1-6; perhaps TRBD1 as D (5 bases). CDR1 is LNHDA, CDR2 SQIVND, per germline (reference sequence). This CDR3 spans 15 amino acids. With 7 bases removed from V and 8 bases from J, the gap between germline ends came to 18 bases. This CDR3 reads CASTSMWDGDSPLHF. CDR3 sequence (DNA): TGTGCCAGTACCTCTATGTGGGACGGGGATTCACCCCTCCACTTT.

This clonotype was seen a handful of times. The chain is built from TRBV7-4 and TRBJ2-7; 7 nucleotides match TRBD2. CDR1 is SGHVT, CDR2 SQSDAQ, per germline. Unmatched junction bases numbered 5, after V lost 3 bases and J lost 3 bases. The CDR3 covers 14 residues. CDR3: CASSFAGGSYEQYF. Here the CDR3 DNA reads TGTGCCAGCAGCTTCGCCGGGGGGAGCTACGAGCAGTACTTC.

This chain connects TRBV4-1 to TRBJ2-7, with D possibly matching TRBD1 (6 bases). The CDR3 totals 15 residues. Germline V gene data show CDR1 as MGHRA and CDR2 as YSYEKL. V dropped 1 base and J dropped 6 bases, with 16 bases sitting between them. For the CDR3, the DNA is TGCGCCAGCAGCCAAGTCGGCAGGGGCGGTTTCGAGCAGTACTTC. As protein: CASSQVGRGGFEQYF.

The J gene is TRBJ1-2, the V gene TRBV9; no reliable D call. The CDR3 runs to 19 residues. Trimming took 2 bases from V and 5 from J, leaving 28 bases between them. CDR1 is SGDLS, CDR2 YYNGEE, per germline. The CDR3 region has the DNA TGTGCCAGCAGCGTCTCCTACGACACAGTTACAACCATTTCGTATGGCTACACCTTC. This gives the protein CASSVSYDTVTTISYGYTF.

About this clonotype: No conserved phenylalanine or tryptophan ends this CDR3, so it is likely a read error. CDR3 region: CASSSPPGQVLSYEQYS. DNA of the CDR3: TGTGCCAGCAGCTCTCCTCCGGGACAGGTCCTCTCCTACGAGCAGTACTCC. The chain uses TRBV7-2 and TRBJ2-7; 8 bases agree with TRBD1. Trimming took 4 bases from V and 0 from J; bases not matched to a gene: 11. Germline loops: CDR1 SGHTA, CDR2 FQGNSA. The CDR3 sequence is 17 residues long.

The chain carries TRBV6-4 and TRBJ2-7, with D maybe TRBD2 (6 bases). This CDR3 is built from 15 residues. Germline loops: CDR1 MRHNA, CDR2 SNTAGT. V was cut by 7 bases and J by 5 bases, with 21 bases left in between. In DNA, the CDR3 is TGTGCCAGCATCTCAGGAGGGCAGGGTGGCCACGAGCAGTACTTC. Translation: CASISGGQGGHEQYF.

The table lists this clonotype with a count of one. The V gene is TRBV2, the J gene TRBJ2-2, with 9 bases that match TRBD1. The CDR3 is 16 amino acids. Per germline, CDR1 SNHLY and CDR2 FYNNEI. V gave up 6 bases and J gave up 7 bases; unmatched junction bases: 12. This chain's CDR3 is CASSFLPGQGSGELFF. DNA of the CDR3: TGTGCCAGCAGCTTTCTCCCGGGACAGGGTAGCGGGGAGCTGTTTTTT. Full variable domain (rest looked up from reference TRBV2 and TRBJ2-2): EPEVTQTPSHQVTQMGQEVILRCVPISNHLYFYWYRQILGQKVEFLVSFYNNEISEKSEIFDDQFSVERPDGSNFTLKIRSTKLEDSAMYFCASSFLPGQGSGELFFGEGSRLTVL.

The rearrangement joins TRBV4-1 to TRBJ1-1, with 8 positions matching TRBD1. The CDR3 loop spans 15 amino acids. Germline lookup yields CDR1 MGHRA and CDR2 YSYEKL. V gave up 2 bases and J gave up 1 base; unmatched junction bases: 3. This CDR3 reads CASSQPQGGNTEAFF. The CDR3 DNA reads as TGCGCCAGCAGCCAACCACAGGGGGGGAACACTGAAGCTTTCTTT.

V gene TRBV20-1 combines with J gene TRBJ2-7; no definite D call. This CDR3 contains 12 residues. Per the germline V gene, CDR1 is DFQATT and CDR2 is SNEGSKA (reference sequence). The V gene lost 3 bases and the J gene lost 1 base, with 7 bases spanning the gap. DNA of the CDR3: TGCAGTGCTAGGGATGTTTCCTACGAGCAGTACTTC. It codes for CSARDVSYEQYF.

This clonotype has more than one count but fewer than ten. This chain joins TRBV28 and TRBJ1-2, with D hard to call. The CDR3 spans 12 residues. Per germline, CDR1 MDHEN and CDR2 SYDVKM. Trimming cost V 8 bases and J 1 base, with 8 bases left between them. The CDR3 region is CASLVGNYGYTF. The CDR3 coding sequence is TGTGCCAGCCTCGTTGGTAACTATGGCTACACCTTC.

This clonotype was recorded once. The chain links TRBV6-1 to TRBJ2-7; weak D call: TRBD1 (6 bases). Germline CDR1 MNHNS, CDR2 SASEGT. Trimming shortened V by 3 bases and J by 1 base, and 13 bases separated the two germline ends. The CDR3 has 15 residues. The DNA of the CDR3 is TGTGCCAGCAGTGAGAGACAGGCCGCGTCCTACGAGCAGTACTTC. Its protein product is CASSERQAASYEQYF.

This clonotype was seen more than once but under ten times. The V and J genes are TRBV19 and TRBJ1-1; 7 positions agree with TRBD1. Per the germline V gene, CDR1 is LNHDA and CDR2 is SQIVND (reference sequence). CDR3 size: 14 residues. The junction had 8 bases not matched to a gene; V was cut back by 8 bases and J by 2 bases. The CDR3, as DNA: TGTGCCAGTGACGGACAGGCTATCAACACTGAAGCTTTCTTT. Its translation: CASDGQAINTEAFF.

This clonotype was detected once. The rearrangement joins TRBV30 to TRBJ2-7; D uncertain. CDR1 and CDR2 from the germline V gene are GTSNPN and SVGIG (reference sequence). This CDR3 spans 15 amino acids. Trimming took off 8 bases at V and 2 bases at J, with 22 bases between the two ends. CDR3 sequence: CASHSLRTRTYEQYF. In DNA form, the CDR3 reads TGTGCCAGCCACTCTTTACGGACGCGGACCTACGAGCAGTACTTC. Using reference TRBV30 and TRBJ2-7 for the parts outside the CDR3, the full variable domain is SQTIHQWPATLVQPVGSPLSLECTVEGTSNPNLYWYRQAAGRGLQLLFYSVGIGQISSEVPQNLSASRPQDRQFILSSKKLLLSDSGFYLCASHSLRTRTYEQYFGPGTRLTVT.

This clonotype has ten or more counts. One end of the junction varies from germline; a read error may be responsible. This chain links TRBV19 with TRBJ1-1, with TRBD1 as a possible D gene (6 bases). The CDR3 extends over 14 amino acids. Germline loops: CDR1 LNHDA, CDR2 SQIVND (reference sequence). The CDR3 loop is CASSIDQGNAEAFF. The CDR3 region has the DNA TGTGCCAGTAGTATAGATCAGGGGAACGCTGAAGCTTTCTTT.

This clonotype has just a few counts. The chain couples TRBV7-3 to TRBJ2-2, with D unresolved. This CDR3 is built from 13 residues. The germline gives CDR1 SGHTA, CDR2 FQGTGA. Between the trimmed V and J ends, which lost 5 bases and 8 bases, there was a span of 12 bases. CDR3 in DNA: TGTGCCAGCAGCCGGAGTGCGATAGGGGAGCTGTTTTTT. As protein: CASSRSAIGELFF.

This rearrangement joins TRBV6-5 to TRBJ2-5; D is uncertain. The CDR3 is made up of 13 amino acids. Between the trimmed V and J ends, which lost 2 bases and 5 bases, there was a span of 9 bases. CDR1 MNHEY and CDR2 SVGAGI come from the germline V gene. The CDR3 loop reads CASSYTFGETQYF. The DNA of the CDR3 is TGTGCCAGCAGTTACACATTTGGCGAGACCCAGTACTTC.

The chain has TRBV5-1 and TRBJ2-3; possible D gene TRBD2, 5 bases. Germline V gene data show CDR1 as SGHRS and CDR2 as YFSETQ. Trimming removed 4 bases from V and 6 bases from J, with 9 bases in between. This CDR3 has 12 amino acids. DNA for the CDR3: TGCGCCAGCAGCCTGAAGCGGGATACGCAGTATTTT. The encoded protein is CASSLKRDTQYF.

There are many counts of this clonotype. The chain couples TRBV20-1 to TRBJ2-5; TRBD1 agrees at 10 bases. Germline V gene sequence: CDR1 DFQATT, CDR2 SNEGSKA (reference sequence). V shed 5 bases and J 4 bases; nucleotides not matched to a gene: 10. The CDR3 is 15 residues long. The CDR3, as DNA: TGCAGTGCTGGGGGACAGGGGCGGTCAGGAGAGACCCAGTACTTC. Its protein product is CSAGGQGRSGETQYF.

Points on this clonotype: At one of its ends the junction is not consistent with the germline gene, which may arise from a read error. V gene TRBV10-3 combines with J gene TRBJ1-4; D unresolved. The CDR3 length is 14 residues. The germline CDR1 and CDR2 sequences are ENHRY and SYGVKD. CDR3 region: CAIMSVFEEGKTVF. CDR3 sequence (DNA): TGTGCCATCATGTCCGTCTTCGAGGAGGGAAAAACTGTTTTT.

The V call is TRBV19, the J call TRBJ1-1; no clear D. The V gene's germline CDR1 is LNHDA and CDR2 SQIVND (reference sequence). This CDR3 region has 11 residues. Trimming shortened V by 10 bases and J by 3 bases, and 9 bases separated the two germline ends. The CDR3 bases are TGTGCCACCGGCACCTACACTGAAGCTTTCTTT. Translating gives CATGTYTEAFF.

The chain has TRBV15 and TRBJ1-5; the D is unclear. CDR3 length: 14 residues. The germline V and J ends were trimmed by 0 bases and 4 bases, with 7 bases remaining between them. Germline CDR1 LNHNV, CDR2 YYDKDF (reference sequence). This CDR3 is CATSREGSNQPQHF. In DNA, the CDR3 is TGTGCCACCAGCAGAGAAGGGAGTAATCAGCCCCAGCATTTT.

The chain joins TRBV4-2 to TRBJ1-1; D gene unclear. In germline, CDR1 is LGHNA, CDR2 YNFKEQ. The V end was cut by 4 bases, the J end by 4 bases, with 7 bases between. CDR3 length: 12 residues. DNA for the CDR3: TGTGCCAGCAGCCGAGAGGGCACTGAAGCTTTCTTT. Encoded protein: CASSREGTEAFF.

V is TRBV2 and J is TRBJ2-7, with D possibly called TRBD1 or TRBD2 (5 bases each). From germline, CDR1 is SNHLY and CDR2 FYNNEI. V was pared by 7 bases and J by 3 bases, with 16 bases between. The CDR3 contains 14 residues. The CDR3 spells CASKGTYSSYEQYF. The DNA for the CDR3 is TGTGCCAGCAAGGGGACGTATTCCAGCTACGAGCAGTACTTC.

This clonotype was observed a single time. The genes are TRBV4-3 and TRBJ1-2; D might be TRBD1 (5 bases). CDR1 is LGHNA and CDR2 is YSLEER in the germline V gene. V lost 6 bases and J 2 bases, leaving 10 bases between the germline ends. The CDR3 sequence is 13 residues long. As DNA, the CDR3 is TGCGCCAGCAGTGAGGCAGGGAACTATGGCTACACCTTC. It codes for CASSEAGNYGYTF.

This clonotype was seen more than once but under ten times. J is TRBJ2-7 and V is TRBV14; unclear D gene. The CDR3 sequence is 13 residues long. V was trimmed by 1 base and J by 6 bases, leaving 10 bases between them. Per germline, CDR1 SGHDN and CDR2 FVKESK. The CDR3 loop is CASSQVQRSEQYF. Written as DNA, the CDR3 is TGTGCCAGCAGCCAAGTCCAGCGTAGCGAGCAGTACTTC.

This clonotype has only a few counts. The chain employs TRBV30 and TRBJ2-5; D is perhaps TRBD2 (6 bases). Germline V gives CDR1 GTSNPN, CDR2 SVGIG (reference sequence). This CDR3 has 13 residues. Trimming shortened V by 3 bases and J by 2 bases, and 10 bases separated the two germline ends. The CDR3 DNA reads TGTGCCTGGAGAGGTCGGGGGCAAGAGACCCAGTACTTC. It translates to CAWRGRGQETQYF. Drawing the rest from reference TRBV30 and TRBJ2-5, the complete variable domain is SQTIHQWPATLVQPVGSPLSLECTVEGTSNPNLYWYRQAAGRGLQLLFYSVGIGQISSEVPQNLSASRPQDRQFILSSKKLLLSDSGFYLCAWRGRGQETQYFGPGTRLLVL.